These 10 T cell receptor beta chains share one sample of origin, sequenced in a study of T cell repertoires in cytomegalovirus infection. Each CDR3 protein is one row after TCRdb ran MiXCR on the reads. The sample has 85,000 to 120,000 distinct CDR3 sequences, about 15% seen once. Sequencing used PBMCs. All receptors derive from a human donor in good health (CMV status not recorded). Some clones in this sample may be carry-over from other donors' samples.

This clonotype occurred many times. The chain links TRBV29-1 to TRBJ1-2; 8 nucleotides line up with TRBD1. Germline values: CDR1 SQVTM, CDR2 ANQGSEA. With 5 bases clipped from V and 2 bases from J, the junction kept 7 bases outside the gene matches. CDR3 length equals 14 residues. The CDR3 sequence is CSVPGTGGNYGYTF. For the CDR3, the DNA is TGCAGCGTTCCTGGGACAGGAGGAAACTATGGCTACACCTTC.

The chain links TRBV7-6 to TRBJ2-1; D is possibly TRBD1 (6 bases). The germline V and J ends were trimmed by 6 bases and 9 bases, with 15 bases remaining between them. The CDR3 runs to 13 residues. Germline V gives CDR1 SGHVS, CDR2 FNYEAQ. The chain's CDR3 is CASRGALFTEQFF. The CDR3 region has the DNA TGTGCCAGCAGGGGGGCCCTTTTCACTGAGCAGTTCTTC.

This clonotype was seen repeatedly, ten times or more. This chain connects TRBV7-2 to TRBJ1-1; D is perhaps TRBD1 (5 bases). In germline, CDR1 is SGHTA, CDR2 FQGNSA. V was clipped by 1 base and J by 3 bases, with 12 bases between them. The CDR3 has 15 amino acids. The CDR3 is CASSLGGAKDTEAFF. The CDR3 coding sequence is TGTGCCAGCAGCTTAGGGGGCGCTAAGGACACTGAAGCTTTCTTT. The variable domain in full, with the rest retrieved from reference TRBV7-2 and TRBJ1-1, is GAGVSQSPSNKVTEKGKDVELRCDPISGHTALYWYRQSLGQGLEFLIYFQGNSAPDKSGLPSDRFSAERTGGSVSTLTIQRTQQEDSAVYLCASSLGGAKDTEAFFGQGTRLTVV.

This rearrangement joins TRBV14 to TRBJ2-1, with 7 bases identical to TRBD2. This CDR3 is built from 12 residues. The ends lost 0 bases at V and 13 bases at J; junction bases unmatched: 3. From germline, CDR1 is SGHDN and CDR2 FVKESK. The CDR3 here is CASSQDLTSQFF. The CDR3 DNA reads as TGTGCCAGCAGCCAAGATTTGACTAGCCAGTTCTTC.

Concerning this clonotype itself: Since a much larger clone is just one base distant, this may be a read error. The chain joins TRBV7-2 to TRBJ1-3, with a weak D call TRBD1 (6 bases). The V end lost 5 bases, the J end lost 2 bases, and 13 bases lay between the germline ends. This CDR3 has 15 amino acids. Per the germline V gene, CDR1 is SGHTA and CDR2 is FQGNSA. CDR3 nucleotide sequence: TGTGCCAGCAGCCCTTACGCAGGGGCTGGAAACACCATATATTTT. This sequence encodes CASSPYAGAGNTIYF.

This clonotype has at least ten counts. The J gene is TRBJ2-3, the V gene TRBV5-6; a possible D gene is TRBD2 (7 bases). Between the trimmed V and J ends, which lost 4 bases and 2 bases, there was a span of 14 bases. CDR1 and CDR2 from the germline V gene are SGHDT and YYEEEE. The CDR3 is 15 amino acids. The CDR3 is CASSGGGHYTDTQYF. CDR3 sequence (DNA): TGTGCCAGCAGCGGGGGGGGCCATTACACAGATACGCAGTATTTT.

The rearrangement joins TRBV20-1 to TRBJ2-3; 9 nucleotides match TRBD1. Germline V gives CDR1 DFQATT, CDR2 SNEGSKA (reference sequence). The CDR3 is 14 amino acids. V shed 6 bases and J 4 bases; nucleotides not matched to a gene: 8. The CDR3 loop reads CSASEGTGSDTQYF. The CDR3 DNA is TGCAGTGCCAGCGAGGGGACAGGGTCAGATACGCAGTATTTT.

This clonotype has just a few counts. The chain links TRBV4-3 to TRBJ1-1; D ambiguous. This CDR3 is 16 amino acids long. Germline CDR1 and CDR2: LGHNA and YSLEER. The V end was cut by 1 base, the J end by 3 bases, with 15 bases between. The CDR3 DNA reads TGCGCCAGCAGCCAAGCCACTCTGGTGAGGGACACTGAAGCTTTCTTT. It yields the protein CASSQATLVRDTEAFF.

The V call is TRBV18, the J call TRBJ1-1; D uncertain. Trimming removed 5 bases at V and 6 bases at J, with 16 bases between. This CDR3 is built from 14 residues. The germline gives CDR1 KGHSH, CDR2 LQKENI. In DNA form, the CDR3 reads TGTGCCAGCTCATCAATAGGGCAGGAGGCTGAAGCTTTCTTT. Translated: CASSSIGQEAEAFF.

At least ten counts were recorded for this clonotype. This chain joins TRBV7-2 and TRBJ1-6; D is perhaps TRBD1 (5 bases). There are 14 residues in the CDR3. Germline-derived CDR1 and CDR2 are SGHTA and FQGNSA. The V and J ends lost 6 bases and 6 bases respectively, with 12 bases between them. CDR3: CASRPRGANSPLHF. The CDR3 bases are TGTGCCAGCAGACCTCGTGGGGCTAATTCACCCCTCCACTTT. The variable domain in full, with the rest retrieved from reference TRBV7-2 and TRBJ1-6, is GAGVSQSPSNKVTEKGKDVELRCDPISGHTALYWYRQSLGQGLEFLIYFQGNSAPDKSGLPSDRFSAERTGGSVSTLTIQRTQQEDSAVYLCASRPRGANSPLHFGNGTRLTVT.